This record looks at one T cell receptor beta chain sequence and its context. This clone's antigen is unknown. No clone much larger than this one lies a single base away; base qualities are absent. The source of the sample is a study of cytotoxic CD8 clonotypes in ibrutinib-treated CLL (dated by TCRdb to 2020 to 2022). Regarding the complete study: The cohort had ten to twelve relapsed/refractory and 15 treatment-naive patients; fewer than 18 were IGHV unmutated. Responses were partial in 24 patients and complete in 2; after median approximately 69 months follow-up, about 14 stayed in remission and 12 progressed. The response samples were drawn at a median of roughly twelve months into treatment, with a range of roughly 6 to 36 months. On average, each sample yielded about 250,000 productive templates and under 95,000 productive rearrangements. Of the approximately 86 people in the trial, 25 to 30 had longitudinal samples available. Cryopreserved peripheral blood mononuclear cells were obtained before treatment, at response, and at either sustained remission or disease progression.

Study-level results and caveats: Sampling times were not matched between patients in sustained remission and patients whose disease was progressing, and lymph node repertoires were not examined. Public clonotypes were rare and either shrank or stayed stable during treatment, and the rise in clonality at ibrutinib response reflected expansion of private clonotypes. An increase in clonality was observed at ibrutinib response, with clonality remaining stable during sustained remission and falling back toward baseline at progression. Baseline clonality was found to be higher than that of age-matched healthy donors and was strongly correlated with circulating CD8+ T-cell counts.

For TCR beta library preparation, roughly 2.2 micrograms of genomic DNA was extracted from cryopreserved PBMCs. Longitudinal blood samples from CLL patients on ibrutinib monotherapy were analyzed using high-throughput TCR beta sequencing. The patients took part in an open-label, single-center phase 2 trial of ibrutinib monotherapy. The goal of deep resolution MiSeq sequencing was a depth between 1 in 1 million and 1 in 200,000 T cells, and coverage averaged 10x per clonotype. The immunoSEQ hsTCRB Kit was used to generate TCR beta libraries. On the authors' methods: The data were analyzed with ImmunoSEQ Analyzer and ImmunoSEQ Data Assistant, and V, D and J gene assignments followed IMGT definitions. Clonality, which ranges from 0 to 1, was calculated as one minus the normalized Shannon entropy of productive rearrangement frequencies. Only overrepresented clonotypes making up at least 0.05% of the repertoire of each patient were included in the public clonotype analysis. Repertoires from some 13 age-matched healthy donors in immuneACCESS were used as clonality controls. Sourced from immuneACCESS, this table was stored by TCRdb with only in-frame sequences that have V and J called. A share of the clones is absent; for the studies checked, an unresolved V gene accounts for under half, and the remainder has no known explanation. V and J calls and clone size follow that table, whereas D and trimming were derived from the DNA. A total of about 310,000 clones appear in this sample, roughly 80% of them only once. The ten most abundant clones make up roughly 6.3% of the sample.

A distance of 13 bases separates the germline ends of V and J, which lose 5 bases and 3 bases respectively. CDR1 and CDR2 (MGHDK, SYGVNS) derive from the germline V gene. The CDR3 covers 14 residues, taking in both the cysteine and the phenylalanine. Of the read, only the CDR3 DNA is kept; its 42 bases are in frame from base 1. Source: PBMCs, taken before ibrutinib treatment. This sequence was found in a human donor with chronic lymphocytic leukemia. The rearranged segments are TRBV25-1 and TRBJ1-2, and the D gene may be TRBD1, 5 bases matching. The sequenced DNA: TGTGCCAGCAGTACCTCGACGGGGGACTATGGCTACACCTTC. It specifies CASSTSTGDYGYTF.